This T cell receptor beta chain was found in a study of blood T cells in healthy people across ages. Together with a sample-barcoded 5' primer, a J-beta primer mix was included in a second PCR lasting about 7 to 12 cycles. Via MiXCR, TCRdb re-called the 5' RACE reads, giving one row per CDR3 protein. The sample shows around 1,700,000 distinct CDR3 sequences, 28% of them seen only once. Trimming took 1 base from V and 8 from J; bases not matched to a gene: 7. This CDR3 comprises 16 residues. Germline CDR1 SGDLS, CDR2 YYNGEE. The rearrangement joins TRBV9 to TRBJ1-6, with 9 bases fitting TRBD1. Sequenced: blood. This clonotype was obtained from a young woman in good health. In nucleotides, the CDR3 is TGTGCCAGCAGCGTACAGGCCGGGACAGGGTATTCACCCCTCCACTTT. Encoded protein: CASSVQAGTGYSPLHF. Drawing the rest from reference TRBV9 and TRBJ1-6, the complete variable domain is DSGVTQTPKHLITATGQRVTLRCSPRSGDLSVYWYQQSLDQGLQFLIQYYNGEERAKGNILERFSAQQFPDLHSELNLSSLELGDSALYFCASSVQAGTGYSPLHFGNGTRLTVT.